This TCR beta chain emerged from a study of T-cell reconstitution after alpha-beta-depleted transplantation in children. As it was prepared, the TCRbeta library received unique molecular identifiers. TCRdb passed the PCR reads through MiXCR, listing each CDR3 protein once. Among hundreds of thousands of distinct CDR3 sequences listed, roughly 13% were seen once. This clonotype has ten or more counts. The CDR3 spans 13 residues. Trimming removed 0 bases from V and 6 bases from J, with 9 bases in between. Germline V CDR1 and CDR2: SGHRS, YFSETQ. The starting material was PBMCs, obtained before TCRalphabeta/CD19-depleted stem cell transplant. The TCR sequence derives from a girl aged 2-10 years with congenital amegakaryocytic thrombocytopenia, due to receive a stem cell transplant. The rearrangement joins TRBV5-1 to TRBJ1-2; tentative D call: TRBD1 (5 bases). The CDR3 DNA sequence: TGCGCCAGCAGCTTGGCCATGGGGGATGGCTACACCTTC. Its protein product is CASSLAMGDGYTF. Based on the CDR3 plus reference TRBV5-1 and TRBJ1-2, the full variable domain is KAGVTQTPRYLIKTRGQQVTLSCSPISGHRSVSWYQQTPGQGLQFLFEYFSETQRNKGNFPGRFSGRQFSNSRSEMNVSTLELGDSALYLCASSLAMGDGYTFGSGTRLTVV.